This is a list of T cell receptor beta chains from one sample in a study of blood T cell repertoires in COVID-19. The table came from immunoSEQ multiplex PCR; TCRdb's copy has only in-frame clones and leaves some out. The repertoire has some 150,000 clones, about 80% of them found once; the top ten carry 9.2%. The sequenced sample was PBMCs or T cells enriched from blood (not recorded which). Receptor source: a man aged 45-60 years who had recovered from COVID-19. Both conserved end residues are part of each CDR3. The D gene is left open where the match is weak. The size entry is marked missing in some rows and otherwise reads once, few, many or a size class.

CDR3aa: CASSEGDRGANYGYTF
CDR3nt: TGTGCCAGCAGCGAGGGGGACAGGGGTGCAAACTATGGCTACACCTTC
v_gene: TRBV27
len: 16
j_gene: TRBJ1-2
d_gene: TRBD1
abundance: NA

CDR3aa: CASSLGVVNRASWSPLHF
CDR3nt: TGCGCCAGCAGCTTGGGGGTGGTGAACAGGGCGTCGTGGTCACCCCTCCACTTT
v_gene: TRBV5-1
len: 18
j_gene: TRBJ1-6
d_gene: NA
abundance: NA

CDR3aa: CASSSSGQGHSGNTIYF
CDR3nt: TGTGCCAGTAGTTCATCCGGACAGGGGCACTCTGGAAACACCATATATTTT
v_gene: TRBV19
len: 17
j_gene: TRBJ1-3
d_gene: TRBD1
abundance: NA

CDR3aa: CAISESRGLSYEQYF
CDR3nt: TGTGCCATCAGTGAGTCGAGGGGGCTCTCCTACGAGCAGTACTTC
v_gene: TRBV10-3
len: 15
j_gene: TRBJ2-7
d_gene: TRBD1
abundance: NA

CDR3aa: CASSLGTSGGLYEQYF
CDR3nt: TGTGCCAGCAGCTTAGGGACTAGCGGGGGGCTATACGAGCAGTACTTC
v_gene: TRBV7-9
len: 16
j_gene: TRBJ2-7
d_gene: TRBD2
abundance: NA

CDR3aa: CASRPGLSTDTQYF
CDR3nt: TGTGCCAGCAGACCGGGACTATCCACAGATACGCAGTATTTT
v_gene: TRBV2
len: 14
j_gene: TRBJ2-3
d_gene: TRBD2
abundance: NA

CDR3aa: CASSGLAGFGDTQYF
CDR3nt: TGTGCCAGCTCGGGACTAGCGGGGTTTGGAGATACGCAGTATTTT
v_gene: TRBV18
len: 15
j_gene: TRBJ2-3
d_gene: TRBD2
abundance: NA

CDR3aa: CASSQVGRDLATDTQYF
CDR3nt: TGCGCCAGCAGCCAAGTCGGCCGGGACTTAGCCACAGATACGCAGTATTTT
v_gene: TRBV4-1
len: 17
j_gene: TRBJ2-3
d_gene: NA
abundance: NA

CDR3aa: CASSLTGTPEQYF
CDR3nt: TGTGCCAGCAGCTTGACAGGGACCCCCGAGCAGTACTTC
v_gene: TRBV5-5
len: 13
j_gene: TRBJ2-7
d_gene: NA
abundance: NA

CDR3aa: CASSLYSGGAGELFF
CDR3nt: TGTGCCAGCAGCTTATATAGCGGGGGGGCCGGGGAGCTGTTTTTT
v_gene: TRBV7-2
len: 15
j_gene: TRBJ2-2
d_gene: TRBD2
abundance: NA

CDR3aa: CASSYHRDRSNNEQFF
CDR3nt: TGTGCCAGCAGCTACCACCGGGACAGATCGAACAATGAGCAGTTCTTC
v_gene: TRBV7-9
len: 16
j_gene: TRBJ2-1
d_gene: TRBD1
abundance: once

CDR3aa: CASSSLAALQFF
CDR3nt: TGTGCCAGCTCATCGTTAGCGGCGCTCCAGTTCTTC
v_gene: TRBV18
len: 12
j_gene: TRBJ2-1
d_gene: NA
abundance: NA

CDR3aa: CASSEGQGAIYGYTF
CDR3nt: TGTGCCAGCAGTGAAGGGCAGGGGGCGATCTATGGCTACACCTTC
v_gene: TRBV2
len: 15
j_gene: TRBJ1-2
d_gene: TRBD1
abundance: few

CDR3aa: CASSPATGVNTEAFF
CDR3nt: TGTGCCAGTAGTCCCGCCACAGGGGTGAACACTGAAGCTTTCTTT
v_gene: TRBV19
len: 15
j_gene: TRBJ1-1
d_gene: TRBD1
abundance: NA

CDR3aa: CASRHEARVPTYEQYF
CDR3nt: TGCGCCAGCAGACACGAGGCCAGGGTACCAACGTACGAGCAGTACTTC
v_gene: TRBV4-3
len: 16
j_gene: TRBJ2-7
d_gene: NA
abundance: NA

CDR3aa: CASNGQGLSGNTIYF
CDR3nt: TGTGCCAGTAATGGACAGGGTCTCTCTGGAAACACCATATATTTT
v_gene: TRBV19
len: 15
j_gene: TRBJ1-3
d_gene: TRBD1
abundance: NA

CDR3aa: CASSYSSSLWETQYF
CDR3nt: TGTGCCAGCAGTTACTCGAGCTCGTTATGGGAGACCCAGTACTTC
v_gene: TRBV6-5
len: 15
j_gene: TRBJ2-5
d_gene: NA
abundance: NA

CDR3aa: CASSKALAQGKPYEQYF
CDR3nt: TGTGCCAGCAGCAAAGCGCTAGCCCAGGGGAAGCCCTACGAGCAGTACTTC
v_gene: TRBV21-1
len: 17
j_gene: TRBJ2-7
d_gene: NA
abundance: NA